This record covers a single T cell receptor beta chain. Trimming cost V 1 base and J 0 bases, with 3 bases left between them. The length of the CDR3 is 13 residues. Germline lookup yields CDR1 SGHDN and CDR2 FVKESK. This entry is derived from a study of blood T cell repertoires in COVID-19. Study at large: Both acute and convalescent COVID-19 samples were obtained from the United States, Italy and Spain. PBMCs, B-cell-depleted T cells, or T cells were the source of the cDNA or gDNA that made up the material.

The authors' processing: How many nucleated cells were present was estimated from reference gene primer amplification. The protocol was immunoSEQ multiplex PCR, while the TCRdb copy is restricted to in-frame clones and leaves out a portion. That table supplies the V and J calls and clone size; D and trimming were determined from the DNA. In the table there are around 150,000 clones, almost 85% of which are singletons. The rearrangement joins TRBV14 to TRBJ1-1; D gene unclear. The sequence came from a woman older than 75 with acute or convalescent COVID-19. Material for sequencing was peripheral blood. CDR3 sequence (DNA): TGTGCCAGCAGCCAAGCCTTGAACACTGAAGCTTTCTTT. As protein: CASSQALNTEAFF.